This entry lists 7 T cell receptor beta chains sequenced from one sample in a study of T cells expressing NK-cell markers. Reanalyzing the 5' RACE reads, TCRdb keeps one entry per CDR3 protein, without DNA. This table lists around 260,000 distinct CDR3 sequences. The sample taken for sequencing was blood T cells: a sorted CD56 or NKG2C T cell subset, CD4+ or CD8+ T cells, or bulk PBMC T cells (not recorded which). These receptors all stem from a woman between 18 and 70 years old in good health.

V is TRBV5-6 and J is TRBJ2-1. Germline CDR1 SGHDT, CDR2 YYEEEE. The CDR3 length is 13 residues. The CDR3 region is CASSFSPYNEQFF.

The CDR3 sequence is CATTGFNEQFF. This chain uses TRBV2 with TRBJ2-1; TCRdb gives TRBD1 as the D gene, but with no DNA this cannot be confirmed. The germline V gene has CDR1 SNHLY and CDR2 FYNNEI. The CDR3 runs 11 residues.

The chain combines TRBV5-1 with TRBJ2-3. The CDR3 covers 15 residues. Germline V gene lookup returns CDR1 SGHRS and CDR2 YFSETQ. The CDR3 sequence: CASSLGPSPTDTQYF.

V is TRBV6-1 and J is TRBJ1-2; no DNA is available, so the TRBD1 call from TCRdb remains unchecked. CDR1 and CDR2 (germline): MNHNS, SASEGT. This CDR3 comprises 13 residues. CDR3 in amino acids: CASSEGGNYGYTF.

The chain links TRBV4-2 to TRBJ2-1; TCRdb designates TRBD2, a call that cannot be tested without DNA. Germline-derived CDR1 and CDR2 are LGHNA and YNFKEQ. This CDR3 comprises 20 residues. The CDR3: CASSQTPGLAGPGRGGEQFF.

This sequence joins TRBV20-1 and TRBJ2-1; TCRdb proposes TRBD1, but this gene call is untestable without DNA. Per germline, CDR1 DFQATT and CDR2 SNEGSKA (reference sequence). The CDR3 consists of 15 residues. CDR3 sequence reads: CSARNPGQAYNEQFF.

The chain couples TRBV7-2 to TRBJ2-1. This CDR3 has 15 residues. Looked up from germline, CDR1 is SGHTA and CDR2 is FQGNSA. The CDR3 here is CASSFAGASINEQFF.